These 15 T cell receptor beta chains share one sample of origin, sequenced in a study of blood T cell repertoires in COVID-19. Sequencing used immunoSEQ multiplex PCR; TCRdb keeps in-frame clones, though not all of them. This table holds 50,000 to 65,000 clones, around 85% found once. Sequenced: peripheral blood. The receptors come from a human donor in a cohort sampled during active COVID-19.

This chain joins TRBV4-3 and TRBJ1-4; D unresolved. V was trimmed by 1 base and J by 4 bases, leaving 7 bases between them. This CDR3 has 14 amino acids. The germline V gene encodes CDR1 LGHNA and CDR2 YSLEER. In nucleotides, the CDR3 is TGCGCCAGCAGCCAAGGGCGGTTTAATGAAAAACTGTTTTTT. Translated, it gives CASSQGRFNEKLFF.

The rearrangement uses TRBV7-7 and TRBJ2-2; 8 bases are shared with TRBD2. The CDR3 sequence is 15 residues long. The ends lost 5 bases at V and 5 bases at J; junction bases unmatched: 7. Germline values: CDR1 SSHAT, CDR2 FNYEAQ (reference sequence). DNA for the CDR3: TGTGCCAGCAGCCCCAGCGGGAGCGGGACCGGGGAGCTGTTTTTT. Translated, it gives CASSPSGSGTGELFF.

This clone was found a few times. The rearrangement links TRBV21-1 to TRBJ2-1; the table's D call, TRBD1, has no DNA check behind it. TRBV21-1 is classified as a pseudogene. The CDR3 sequence is 22 residues long. The CDR3 DNA reads TGTGCCAGCAGCATTACTAAGGCCCCAGGGGGTAATATTGCGGGGAAGATCAATGAGCAGTTCTTC. Translation: CASSITKAPGGNIAGKINEQFF.

The CDR3 protein is CASSPGVAGAIYNEQFF. For the CDR3, the DNA is TGTGCCAGCAGCCCTGGGGTAGCGGGAGCTATCTACAATGAGCAGTTCTTC. The rearrangement joins TRBV7-3 to TRBJ2-1; TRBD2 aligns across 9 bases. Germline assignment: CDR1 SGHTA and CDR2 FQGTGA. The CDR3 is 17 residues long. V gave up 5 bases and J gave up 3 bases; unmatched junction bases: 11.

The chain links TRBV28 to TRBJ1-5; perhaps TRBD1 as D (6 bases). V lost 6 bases to trimming and J lost 6 bases, with 9 bases between them. Germline CDR1 and CDR2: MDHEN and SYDVKM. The CDR3 totals 12 residues. CDR3 region: CASRRRGQPQHF. The CDR3 DNA follows: TGTGCCAGCAGGCGCAGGGGTCAGCCCCAGCATTTT.

The chain combines TRBV7-3 with TRBJ2-1; 8 bases are a match to TRBD2. The germline V gene has CDR1 SGHTA and CDR2 FQGTGA. The CDR3 extends over 16 amino acids. Trimming took 5 bases from V and 0 from J; bases not matched to a gene: 6. The CDR3 is CASSPVAGSSYNEQFF. The CDR3 DNA reads as TGTGCCAGCAGCCCTGTAGCGGGGAGCTCCTACAATGAGCAGTTCTTC.

The rearrangement uses TRBV28 and TRBJ2-1; possible D gene TRBD2, 6 bases. Germline V CDR1 and CDR2: MDHEN, SYDVKM. V was cut by 6 bases and J by 4 bases, with 7 bases left in between. The CDR3 sequence is 12 residues long. The CDR3 reads CASRTSYNEQFF. The CDR3 nucleotides are TGTGCCAGCAGGACTAGTTACAATGAGCAGTTCTTC.

This chain connects TRBV7-3 to TRBJ2-2; 10 bases fit TRBD1. V was pared by 4 bases and J by 6 bases, with 5 bases of the junction left unmatched. CDR3 length: 15 residues. Germline lookup yields CDR1 SGHTA and CDR2 FQGTGA. The CDR3 loop is CASSSRTGGAGELFF. As DNA, the CDR3 is TGTGCCAGCAGCTCCCGGACAGGGGGAGCCGGGGAGCTGTTTTTT.

V is TRBV28 and J is TRBJ2-3; D is unclear. The CDR3 is 11 amino acids. The ends were cut back, 8 bases at V and 8 bases at J, with 11 bases in the middle. Germline-derived CDR1 and CDR2 are MDHEN and SYDVKM. CDR3 loop: CASFSTPTQYF. CDR3 bases: TGTGCCAGCTTCAGTACACCTACGCAGTATTTT.

This sequence joins TRBV6-4 and TRBJ2-7; D unresolved. The CDR3 covers 15 residues. Germline lookup yields CDR1 MRHNA and CDR2 SNTAGT. The germline V and J ends were trimmed by 2 bases and 1 base, with 12 bases remaining between them. The CDR3 spells CASSDGLAWSYEQYF. CDR3 in DNA: TGTGCCAGCAGTGACGGGTTAGCATGGTCCTACGAGCAGTACTTC.

The V call is TRBV6-2 or TRBV6-3, the J call TRBJ2-7, with 7 bases matching TRBD1. The V and J ends lost 5 bases and 0 bases, in that order; junction bases with no gene match: 1. This CDR3 contains 13 residues. Per germline, CDR1 MNHEY and CDR2 SVGEGT. CDR3 bases: TGTGCCAGCAGTCGGACAGGCTCCTACGAGCAGTACTTC. This gives the protein CASSRTGSYEQYF.

The J gene is TRBJ2-7, the V gene TRBV6-6; TRBD2 agrees at 8 bases. Germline CDR1 is MNHNY and CDR2 is SVGAGI (reference sequence). The CDR3 runs to 15 residues. With 2 bases clipped from V and 0 bases from J, the junction kept 3 bases outside the gene matches. The CDR3 protein is CASSYISGVSYEQYF. CDR3 nucleotide sequence: TGTGCCAGCAGTTACATTAGCGGGGTCTCCTACGAGCAGTACTTC.

V is TRBV5-1 and J is TRBJ2-1; 10 bases fit TRBD1. The CDR3 spans 17 residues. V shed 3 bases, J shed 8 bases, and the junction held 14 bases outside the gene matches. Germline assignment: CDR1 SGHRS and CDR2 YFSETQ. The CDR3 reads CASSWAGTGDRRDEQFF. CDR3 coding DNA: TGCGCCAGCAGCTGGGCCGGGACAGGGGACCGAAGGGATGAGCAGTTCTTC.

J is TRBJ2-7 and V is TRBV5-1; TRBD1 matches 7 bases. The germline V gene has CDR1 SGHRS and CDR2 YFSETQ. The CDR3 consists of 16 residues. The V and J ends lost 3 bases and 5 bases, in that order; junction bases with no gene match: 14. The CDR3, as DNA: TGCGCCAGCAGCTCCGGGACAGCCGTGAAGGGTGACGAGCAGTACTTC. Protein: CASSSGTAVKGDEQYF.

The gene calls are TRBV28 and TRBJ2-7, with D maybe TRBD2 (5 bases). Trimming took 4 bases from V and 3 from J, leaving 13 bases between them. The CDR3 is 14 residues long. Germline V lookup: CDR1 MDHEN, CDR2 SYDVKM. The CDR3 bases are TGTGCCAGCAGTTCACTAGGACCAGTCTACGAGCAGTACTTC. Protein: CASSSLGPVYEQYF.